The TCR beta chain under discussion was sequenced for a study of T cells in localized non-small cell lung cancer. Concerning this clone itself: Its specificity is not known.

Study findings and constraints: Heterogeneity is still possible, as just one tumor region was sequenced. A raised T cell density in blood coincided with lengthier overall survival.

V was trimmed by 3 bases and J by 8 bases, leaving 14 bases between them. CDR3 size: 15 residues. Per germline, CDR1 MGHRA and CDR2 YSYEKL. Sequencing was performed with immunoSEQ multiplex PCR; in TCRdb, only in-frame clones are kept and a portion is missing. The table shows some 51,000 clones, with roughly 85% occurring only once. The TCR originated in a woman aged 40 to 75 with stage I lung adenocarcinoma. The chain joins TRBV4-1 to TRBJ1-6; no firm D call. This sample comprised peripheral blood, obtained before any cancer treatment. CDR3 DNA: TGCGCCAGCAGCCAGGCGGGCCCTGGCTATTCACCCCTCCACTTT. Translation gives CASSQAGPGYSPLHF.